The next 26 T cell receptor beta chains were all read from a single sample in a study of identical twins. Using its own MiXCR run on the 5' RACE reads, TCRdb lists one record per CDR3 protein. The sample shows 1.5 million to 2 million distinct CDR3 sequences, about 30% of them seen only once. The specimen was cord blood. The receptors originated from a newborn girl in good health.

This clonotype showed up many times. The rearrangement uses TRBV27 and TRBJ2-1; perhaps TRBD1 as D (6 bases). In germline, CDR1 is MNHEY, CDR2 SMNVEV (reference sequence). Trimming shortened V by 2 bases and J by 7 bases, and 21 bases separated the two germline ends. This CDR3 comprises 17 residues. The CDR3 nucleotides are TGTGCCAGCAGTTTAAGGGTGATTAACCTTAGGGGGAATGAGCAGTTCTTC. This gives the protein CASSLRVINLRGNEQFF.

This clonotype was recorded a few times. The chain uses TRBV6-1 and TRBJ1-5, with unresolved D. This CDR3 is built from 16 residues. V dropped 0 bases and J dropped 0 bases, with 9 bases sitting between them. Per the germline V gene, CDR1 is MNHNS and CDR2 is SASEGT. CDR3 DNA: TGTGCCAGCAGTGAAGCGGCTGGCGGTAGCAATCAGCCCCAGCATTTT. Protein sequence: CASSEAAGGSNQPQHF.

This clonotype has only a few counts. The gene calls are TRBV7-9 and TRBJ2-1; TRBD1 matches at 8 bases. Germline loops: CDR1 SEHNR, CDR2 FQNEAQ (reference sequence). The trim removed 2 bases at V and 0 bases at J, leaving 3 bases unmatched. The CDR3 runs to 16 residues. The CDR3 region has the DNA TGTGCCAGCAGCTTACCAGGGGGCATCTCCTACAATGAGCAGTTCTTC. Translated: CASSLPGGISYNEQFF.

This clonotype was seen a few times. The rearrangement uses TRBV5-5 and TRBJ1-2; D is uncertain. The germline V gene has CDR1 SGHKS and CDR2 YYEKEE (reference sequence). The V end was cut by 0 bases, the J end by 4 bases, with 10 bases between. The CDR3 contains 14 residues. The CDR3, as DNA: TGTGCCAGCAGCTTGGGTTCCGGAATCTATGGCTACACCTTC. It specifies CASSLGSGIYGYTF.

V usage is TRBV5-1 and J usage is TRBJ1-4; no firm D call. V was shortened by 4 bases and J by 0 bases, with 7 bases between the two germline ends. Germline-derived CDR1 and CDR2 are SGHRS and YFSETQ. The CDR3 extends over 14 amino acids. The CDR3 sequence: CASSPVPTNEKLFF. The CDR3 DNA follows: TGCGCCAGCAGCCCCGTACCAACTAATGAAAAACTGTTTTTT.

V usage is TRBV7-9 and J usage is TRBJ2-2, with D hard to call. Germline CDR1 is SEHNR and CDR2 is FQNEAQ (reference sequence). This CDR3 has 11 residues. Deletions cut 7 bases from V and 6 bases from J, with 6 bases between. CDR3 nucleotides: TGTGCCAGCACTTTATCCGGGGAGCTGTTTTTT. Translation: CASTLSGELFF.

This clonotype occurred a few times. This chain connects TRBV29-1 to TRBJ2-1; D unresolved. The germline CDR1 and CDR2 sequences are SQVTM and ANQGSEA. Trimming removed 8 bases from V and 0 bases from J, with 14 bases in between. The CDR3 runs 14 residues. Here the CDR3 reads CSPFLTSSYNEQFF. In DNA form, the CDR3 reads TGCAGCCCCTTTTTGACCAGCTCCTACAATGAGCAGTTCTTC.

CDR3: CSARDTYRGAYNEQFF. The CDR3 bases are TGCAGTGCTAGAGATACTTACAGGGGGGCCTACAATGAGCAGTTCTTC. The chain couples TRBV20-1 to TRBJ2-1, with TRBD1 matching over 8 bases. Trimming at V came to 0 bases and at J to 2 bases, leaving 6 bases not matched to a gene. There are 16 residues in the CDR3. In germline, CDR1 is DFQATT, CDR2 SNEGSKA (reference sequence).

The V gene is TRBV5-1, the J gene TRBJ2-7; TRBD1 might be the D (5 bases). The V end lost 4 bases, the J end lost 2 bases, and 13 bases lay between the germline ends. The CDR3 loop spans 14 amino acids. The V gene's germline CDR1 is SGHRS and CDR2 YFSETQ. CDR3 sequence reads: CASSGFQGAYEQYF. The DNA for the CDR3 is TGCGCCAGCAGCGGGTTTCAGGGTGCCTACGAGCAGTACTTC.

Details on this clonotype: A clone one base away is much larger, so this may be a read error. The chain joins TRBV5-1 to TRBJ2-1; D not certain. The CDR3 extends over 12 amino acids. Germline V lookup: CDR1 SGHRS, CDR2 YFSETQ. CDR3 residues: CASSPDLNEQLF. CDR3 DNA sequence: TGCGCCAGCAGCCCCGACCTCAATGAGCAGTTATTC.

This clonotype was counted only a few times. This chain joins TRBV5-1 and TRBJ2-7; 8 bases map to TRBD1. Germline-derived CDR1 and CDR2 are SGHRS and YFSETQ. Trimming at V came to 0 bases and at J to 2 bases, leaving 4 bases not matched to a gene. The length of the CDR3 is 15 residues. This CDR3 is CASSLVRQGPYEQYF. The DNA for the CDR3 is TGCGCCAGCAGCTTGGTCCGACAGGGGCCCTACGAGCAGTACTTC.

The V gene is TRBV5-1, the J gene TRBJ2-1; 7 bases align to TRBD1. The V gene's germline CDR1 is SGHRS and CDR2 YFSETQ. CDR3 size: 15 residues. J gave up 4 bases and V 1 base, and 5 bases lay outside the gene matches. CDR3 sequence reads: CASSLTGDPYNEQFF. CDR3 bases: TGCGCCAGCAGCTTGACAGGGGATCCTTACAATGAGCAGTTCTTC.

V gene TRBV11-2 combines with J gene TRBJ1-6, with D maybe TRBD1 (5 bases). V lost 5 bases to trimming and J lost 7 bases, with 15 bases between them. The CDR3 spans 15 residues. CDR1 and CDR2 from the germline V gene are SGHAT and FQNNGV. The chain's CDR3 is CASSTRTRTNSPLHF. DNA of the CDR3: TGTGCCAGCAGCACACGGACAAGGACGAATTCACCCCTCCACTTT.

The V gene is TRBV7-8, the J gene TRBJ2-1; 11 bases line up with TRBD2. V lost 4 bases to trimming and J lost 13 bases; unmatched junction nucleotides: 15. From germline, CDR1 is SGHVS and CDR2 FQNEAQ. The CDR3 totals 16 residues. The CDR3 region is CASSSESTSGEETQFF. The CDR3 DNA is TGTGCCAGCAGCTCAGAATCGACTAGCGGGGAAGAGACCCAGTTCTTC. Full variable domain (rest looked up from reference TRBV7-8 and TRBJ2-1): GAGVSQSPRYKVAKRGQDVALRCDPISGHVSLFWYQQALGQGPEFLTYFQNEAQLDKSGLPSDRFFAERPEGSVSTLKIQRTQQEDSAVYLCASSSESTSGEETQFFGPGTRLTVL.

The V gene is TRBV7-9, the J gene TRBJ2-1; D is ambiguous. V dropped 1 base and J dropped 13 bases, with 23 bases sitting between them. Germline-derived CDR1 and CDR2 are SEHNR and FQNEAQ (reference sequence). This CDR3 has 16 residues. DNA of the CDR3: TGTGCCAGCAGCTTAGTTCCCGGTACACAGTTAAAGACCCAGTTCTTC. Protein sequence: CASSLVPGTQLKTQFF.

This clonotype has a handful of counts. The chain carries TRBV4-1 and TRBJ2-3; the D gene is possibly TRBD2 (5 bases). The length of the CDR3 is 14 residues. Germline V lookup: CDR1 MGHRA, CDR2 YSYEKL. Trimming removed 1 base from V and 4 bases from J, with 9 bases in between. The CDR3 DNA reads TGCGCCAGCAGCCAAGGGACTTTCTCAGATACGCAGTATTTT. Encoded protein: CASSQGTFSDTQYF.

The chain links TRBV6-6 to TRBJ1-2, with 9 bases matching TRBD1. This CDR3 region has 16 residues. CDR1 is MNHNY, CDR2 SVGAGI, per germline (reference sequence). The J segment lost 1 base and the V segment lost 4 bases, leaving 7 bases of the junction unmatched. CDR3 sequence (DNA): TGTGCCAGCAGTTCCCCCGGACAGGGGATTAACTATGGCTACACCTTC. Its protein product is CASSSPGQGINYGYTF.

The chain employs TRBV15 and TRBJ2-1; D gene uncertain. The CDR3 is 15 residues long. Germline CDR1 reads LNHNV; CDR2 reads YYDKDF (reference sequence). Trimming took off 3 bases at V and 5 bases at J, with 14 bases between the two ends. The CDR3 DNA sequence: TGTGCCACCAGCAGGATAGGGCGGTCAGACAATGAGCAGTTCTTC. Its protein product is CATSRIGRSDNEQFF.

The J gene is TRBJ1-2, the V gene TRBV9; 12 positions match TRBD1. The CDR3 runs 16 residues. J was trimmed by 4 bases and V by 5 bases; bases with no gene match: 9. Germline lookup yields CDR1 SGDLS and CDR2 YYNGEE. The CDR3 DNA reads as TGTGCCAGCAGGGGGGACAGGGGGCAGATAAGCTATGGCTACACCTTC. Protein product: CASRGDRGQISYGYTF.

This chain links TRBV7-2 with TRBJ1-3; 9 bases line up with TRBD1. This CDR3 contains 16 residues. The V gene end was trimmed by 2 bases and the J gene end by 4 bases; junction bases not matched to a gene: 6. Germline CDR1 is SGHTA and CDR2 is FQGNSA. CDR3 protein: CASSLTGGAEGNTIYF. DNA for the CDR3: TGTGCCAGCAGCTTAACAGGGGGCGCGGAAGGAAACACCATATATTTT.

This clonotype was detected a few times. The CDR3 loop is CAISLAGRETQYF. CDR3 sequence (DNA): TGTGCCATCAGTCTAGCGGGGCGCGAGACCCAGTACTTC. The chain uses TRBV10-3 and TRBJ2-4; TRBD2 matches at 9 bases. The closer fit of TRBJ2-5 to the DNA end suggests the J call may be wrong. The CDR3 has 13 amino acids. Germline V gene data show CDR1 as ENHRY and CDR2 as SYGVKD.

The genes are TRBV7-2 and TRBJ2-3; a possible D gene is TRBD2 (5 bases). Germline CDR1 reads SGHTA; CDR2 reads FQGNSA. The CDR3 length is 17 residues. V was cut by 0 bases and J by 0 bases, with 13 bases left in between. CDR3: CASSLARPGFSTDTQYF. CDR3 nucleotide sequence: TGTGCCAGCAGCTTAGCGCGCCCGGGGTTTAGCACAGATACGCAGTATTTT.

The genes are TRBV12-3 or TRBV12-4 and TRBJ1-5; no definite D call. Trimming stripped 3 bases from V and 2 bases from J, with 8 bases between. CDR3 length: 14 amino acids. CDR3 DNA: TGTGCCAGCAGTTTTTCGGACCGCAATCAGCCCCAGCATTTT. Residues: CASSFSDRNQPQHF.

The chain combines TRBV5-1 with TRBJ2-1; TRBD2 is a possible D gene (6 bases). Germline-derived CDR1 and CDR2 are SGHRS and YFSETQ. Trimming took 5 bases from V and 8 from J, leaving 14 bases between them. The CDR3 runs to 13 residues. CDR3: CASRAGPRDEQFF. Written as DNA, the CDR3 is TGCGCCAGCAGAGCGGGTCCTCGAGATGAGCAGTTCTTC.

The chain couples TRBV20-1 to TRBJ1-5; perhaps TRBD1 as D (5 bases). CDR1 is DFQATT and CDR2 is SNEGSKA in the germline V gene (reference sequence). The CDR3 has 13 amino acids. The germline V and J ends were trimmed by 3 bases and 2 bases, with 8 bases remaining between them. In nucleotides, the CDR3 is TGCAGTGCTAGTAAAGGGGGCAATCAGCCCCAGCATTTT. This codes for CSASKGGNQPQHF.

The sample holds one count of this clonotype. The chain carries TRBV24-1 and TRBJ2-1, with 7 positions matching TRBD2. Germline CDR1 is KGHDR and CDR2 is SFDVKD. The CDR3 length is 14 residues. The J segment lost 6 bases and the V segment lost 9 bases, leaving 10 bases of the junction unmatched. The CDR3 reads CATGALAHGNEQFF. The CDR3 DNA reads as TGTGCCACCGGTGCACTAGCGCACGGCAATGAGCAGTTCTTC.